A single sample is the source of the 20 T cell receptor beta chains below, sequenced in a study of cytomegalovirus exposure and HLA in healthy donors. Researchers ran the PCR with 60 Vbeta and 13 Jbeta primers. Clones were sequenced by immunoSEQ multiplex PCR, and TCRdb holds only the in-frame ones, with some missing. The sample carries some 97,000 clones, 79% recorded once. The sequencing input was PBMCs. Receptors originate from a female donor in good health and CMV-seropositive.

The chain uses TRBV5-1 and TRBJ2-5; 14 positions agree with TRBD2. TRBJ2-7 explains the end of the DNA better; the J call may be wrong. CDR1 and CDR2 (germline): SGHRS, YFSETQ. The CDR3 is 17 residues long. In DNA form, the CDR3 reads TGCGCCAGCAGCTTCGGACTAGCGGGAGGTCGGGGCGACGAGCAGTACTTC. Translation gives CASSFGLAGGRGDEQYF.

The genes are TRBV5-1 and TRBJ1-3; D is ambiguous. V was shortened by 5 bases and J by 0 bases, with 6 bases between the two germline ends. This CDR3 spans 13 amino acids. CDR1 and CDR2 (germline): SGHRS, YFSETQ. The CDR3 sequence is CASRVSSGNTIYF. CDR3 sequence (DNA): TGCGCCAGCAGGGTGAGCTCTGGAAACACCATATATTTT.

V gene TRBV19 combines with J gene TRBJ2-3, with 7 positions matching TRBD2. The J segment lost 1 base and the V segment lost 8 bases, leaving 12 bases of the junction unmatched. The CDR3 loop spans 16 amino acids. Germline V gene lookup returns CDR1 LNHDA and CDR2 SQIVND (reference sequence). CDR3 region: CASSLRPGLRTDTQYF. The CDR3 DNA is TGTGCCAGTTCCCTTCGGCCGGGACTACGCACAGATACGCAGTATTTT.

J is TRBJ1-5 and V is TRBV19, with D possibly being TRBD1 (6 bases). Germline V gene data show CDR1 as LNHDA and CDR2 as SQIVND (reference sequence). The CDR3 extends over 14 amino acids. V was pared by 1 base and J by 7 bases, with 11 bases between. CDR3 DNA sequence: TGTGCCAGTAGTATAGGCCAGGACAGCCAGCCCCAGCATTTT. This sequence encodes CASSIGQDSQPQHF.

The chain carries TRBV19 and TRBJ1-5, with 7 positions matching TRBD1. This CDR3 has 15 amino acids. Per germline, CDR1 LNHDA and CDR2 SQIVND (reference sequence). The junction had 8 bases not matched to a gene; V was cut back by 7 bases and J by 2 bases. The CDR3 loop is CASTPLDRGNQPQHF. DNA for the CDR3: TGTGCCAGTACCCCCCTCGACAGGGGCAATCAGCCCCAGCATTTT. Full variable domain (outside the CDR3, taken from reference TRBV19 and TRBJ1-5): DGGITQSPKYLFRKEGQNVTLSCEQNLNHDAMYWYRQDPGQGLRLIYYSQIVNDFQKGDIAEGYSVSREKKESFPLTVTSAQKNPTAFYLCASTPLDRGNQPQHFGDGTRLSIL.

For the CDR3, the DNA is TGTGCCAGTAGTATGATCACAAAGGGGACTAGCGGGGACCATGAGCAGTTCTTC. It translates to CASSMITKGTSGDHEQFF. The chain combines TRBV19 with TRBJ2-1; the match to TRBD2 covers 13 bases. Germline V CDR1 and CDR2: LNHDA, SQIVND (reference sequence). V dropped 3 bases and J dropped 8; count of bases not matched to a gene: 13. CDR3 size: 18 residues. The full variable domain, completed using reference TRBV19 and TRBJ2-1, is DGGITQSPKYLFRKEGQNVTLSCEQNLNHDAMYWYRQDPGQGLRLIYYSQIVNDFQKGDIAEGYSVSREKKESFPLTVTSAQKNPTAFYLCASSMITKGTSGDHEQFFGPGTRLTVL.

This clone showed up just a few times. The chain recombines TRBV5-1 with TRBJ2-3; 9 bases align to TRBD2. Trimming removed 4 bases from V and 1 base from J; junction bases left unmatched: 7. The CDR3 totals 16 residues. The germline V gene has CDR1 SGHRS and CDR2 YFSETQ. In DNA, the CDR3 is TGCGCCAGCAGCCCCCGGATAGCGGGAGGCACAGATACGCAGTATTTT. Translating it yields CASSPRIAGGTDTQYF.

The V call is TRBV6-6, the J call TRBJ1-2, with 7 bases aligning to TRBD1. The V gene's germline CDR1 is MNHNY and CDR2 SVGAGI (reference sequence). The CDR3 consists of 13 residues. V was pared by 5 bases and J by 8 bases, with 8 bases of the junction left unmatched. CDR3 in DNA: TGTGCCAGCAGTGCGGACAGGCACTTAGGCTACACCTTC. It encodes CASSADRHLGYTF.

This chain joins TRBV6-5 and TRBJ1-2; D perhaps matches TRBD1 (5 bases). This CDR3 is built from 13 residues. The germline V and J ends were trimmed by 6 bases and 4 bases, with 12 bases remaining between them. CDR1 is MNHEY and CDR2 is SVGAGI in the germline V gene. The CDR3 loop reads CASRTGHRYGYTF. The CDR3 region has the DNA TGTGCCAGCAGAACAGGACACCGCTATGGCTACACCTTC.

As concerns this clone: At the DNA level, this CDR3 is encoded by other sequences in the same sample as well. The chain links TRBV6-5 to TRBJ2-3; 10 positions agree with TRBD2. V was pared by 5 bases and J by 1 base, with 0 bases of the junction left unmatched. Germline CDR1 is MNHEY and CDR2 is SVGAGI. The CDR3 has 14 amino acids. The DNA of the CDR3 is TGTGCCAGCAGTCTAGCGGGGGGCACAGATACGCAGTATTTT. Amino acid sequence: CASSLAGGTDTQYF.

This chain uses TRBV4-3 with TRBJ1-1; a weak D match, TRBD1 (6 bases). Trimming cost V 0 bases and J 0 bases, with 11 bases left between them. The V gene's germline CDR1 is LGHNA and CDR2 YSLEER. The CDR3 extends over 16 amino acids. CDR3: CASSQDSGDLNTEAFF. The CDR3 DNA reads TGCGCCAGCAGCCAAGATTCAGGGGATTTGAACACTGAAGCTTTCTTT.

J is TRBJ1-1 and V is TRBV4-2; D gene ambiguous. CDR3 length equals 14 residues. V was cut by 0 bases and J by 3 bases, with 8 bases left in between. Germline V gene lookup returns CDR1 LGHNA and CDR2 YNFKEQ. CDR3 in amino acids: CASSQDGGDTEAFF. As DNA, the CDR3 is TGTGCCAGCAGCCAAGATGGAGGTGACACTGAAGCTTTCTTT.

This clone was counted once. J is TRBJ2-5 and V is TRBV7-2; 12 positions agree with TRBD2. The germline V gene encodes CDR1 SGHTA and CDR2 FQGNSA. This CDR3 has 16 amino acids. V lost 2 bases and J lost 14; bases outside the gene matches: 15. Here the CDR3 DNA reads TGTGCCAGCAGCTTAAAACCCGGGCTAGCGGGGGGGCCTCTCTACTTC. Encoded protein: CASSLKPGLAGGPLYF.

Concerning this clone: At one of its ends the junction is not consistent with the germline gene, which may arise from a read error. In DNA form, the CDR3 reads TGTGCCAGTAGGATAGCGGGGGGTGGGGATACGCAGTATTTT. As protein: CASRIAGGGDTQYF. The V and J genes are TRBV19 and TRBJ2-3, with 10 bases matching TRBD2. The CDR3 length is 14 residues. Germline loops: CDR1 LNHDA, CDR2 SQIVND (reference sequence). The full variable domain, in which reference TRBV19 and TRBJ2-3 provide the parts outside the CDR3, is DGGITQSPKYLFRKEGQNVTLSCEQNLNHDAMYWYRQDPGQGLRLIYYSQIVNDFQKGDIAEGYSVSREKKESFPLTVTSAQKNPTAFYLCASRIAGGGDTQYFGPGTRLTVL.

The V and J genes are TRBV5-1 and TRBJ2-1, with 8 bases matching TRBD2. The CDR3 is 15 residues long. Trimming at V came to 6 bases and at J to 0 bases, leaving 5 bases not matched to a gene. Germline V gene lookup returns CDR1 SGHRS and CDR2 YFSETQ. For the CDR3, the DNA is TGCGCCAGCACCGCAACTAGCGGCTCCTACAATGAGCAGTTCTTC. Translated: CASTATSGSYNEQFF.

This rearrangement joins TRBV19 to TRBJ1-2, with 9 bases identical to TRBD1. The V segment lost 4 bases and the J segment 8 bases; nucleotides outside the gene matches: 11. The CDR3 has 15 residues. In germline, CDR1 is LNHDA, CDR2 SQIVND (reference sequence). CDR3 amino acids: CASSTSGQGRGGYTF. The DNA of the CDR3 is TGTGCCAGTAGTACCTCGGGACAGGGAAGAGGCGGCTACACCTTC.

The genes are TRBV18 and TRBJ2-7; 11 bases map to TRBD2. The trim removed 3 bases at V and 2 bases at J, leaving 6 bases unmatched. The CDR3 sequence is 16 residues long. Germline loops: CDR1 KGHSH, CDR2 LQKENI. The CDR3 is CASSPSTSGTAYEQYF. CDR3 bases: TGTGCCAGCTCACCGTCGACTAGCGGGACCGCCTACGAGCAGTACTTC.

The rearrangement uses TRBV9 and TRBJ1-6; tentatively, D is TRBD1 (6 bases). This CDR3 comprises 14 residues. The V gene's germline CDR1 is SGDLS and CDR2 YYNGEE. Trimming cost V 4 bases and J 9 bases, with 14 bases left between them. The CDR3, as DNA: TGTGCCAGCAGCCAGTTGCAGGGGAGTTCACCCCTCCACTTT. It is translated as CASSQLQGSSPLHF.

J is TRBJ1-5 and V is TRBV5-6; perhaps TRBD1 as D (5 bases). Germline CDR1 and CDR2: SGHDT and YYEEEE. V was cut by 2 bases and J by 5 bases, with 11 bases left in between. The CDR3 contains 14 residues. DNA of the CDR3: TGTGCCAGCAGCTTTTCAGGGACTTATCAGCCCCAGCATTTT. This codes for CASSFSGTYQPQHF.

Concerning this clone: At one of its ends the junction is not consistent with the germline gene, which may arise from a read error. This chain links TRBV11-2 with TRBJ2-6, with 10 bases that match TRBD1. The V gene's germline CDR1 is SGHAT and CDR2 FQNNGV. CDR3 length: 18 residues. CDR3 sequence (DNA): TGTGCCAGCAGCCCCGGGGGACAGGGGATCTCTGGGGCCAACGGCCTGACTTTC. It encodes CASSPGGQGISGANGLTF.